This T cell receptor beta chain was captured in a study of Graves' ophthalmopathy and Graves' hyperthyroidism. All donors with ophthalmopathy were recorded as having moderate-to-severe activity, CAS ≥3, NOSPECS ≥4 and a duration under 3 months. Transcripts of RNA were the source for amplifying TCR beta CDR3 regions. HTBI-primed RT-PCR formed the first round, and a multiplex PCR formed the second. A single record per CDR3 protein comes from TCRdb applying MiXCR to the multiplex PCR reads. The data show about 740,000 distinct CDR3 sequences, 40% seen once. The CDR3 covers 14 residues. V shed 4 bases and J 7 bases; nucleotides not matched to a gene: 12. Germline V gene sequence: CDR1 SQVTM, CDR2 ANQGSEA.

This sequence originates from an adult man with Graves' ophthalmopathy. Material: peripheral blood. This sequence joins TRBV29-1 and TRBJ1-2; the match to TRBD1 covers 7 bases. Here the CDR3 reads CSVGRPGTAGGYTF. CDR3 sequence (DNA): TGCAGCGTTGGCCGCCCCGGGACAGCAGGTGGCTACACCTTC.